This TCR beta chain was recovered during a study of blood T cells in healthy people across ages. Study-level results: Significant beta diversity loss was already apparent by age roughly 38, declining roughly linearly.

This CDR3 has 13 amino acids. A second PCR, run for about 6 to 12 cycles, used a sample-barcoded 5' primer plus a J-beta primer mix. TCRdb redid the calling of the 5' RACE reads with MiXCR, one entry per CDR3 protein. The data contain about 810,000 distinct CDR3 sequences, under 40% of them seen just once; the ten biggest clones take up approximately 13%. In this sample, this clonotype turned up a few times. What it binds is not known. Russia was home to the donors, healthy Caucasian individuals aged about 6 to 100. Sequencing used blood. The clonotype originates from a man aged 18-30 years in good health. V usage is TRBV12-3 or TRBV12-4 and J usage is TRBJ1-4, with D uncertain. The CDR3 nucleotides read TGTGTCAGTGCCCCCGGCTTTAATGAAAAACTGTTTTTT. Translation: CVSAPGFNEKLFF.